Following are 9 T cell receptor beta chains from one sample sequenced in a study of cytomegalovirus exposure and HLA in healthy donors. PCR primers comprised 60 Vbeta and 13 Jbeta primers. Generated by immunoSEQ multiplex PCR, the TCRdb table keeps only in-frame clones and is missing some. The table records about 160,000 clones, 60% to 80% of them present only once. The sample consisted of PBMCs. These receptors came from a woman aged 40 to 50 in good health and CMV-seropositive.

The chain uses TRBV7-2 and TRBJ1-2, with D tentatively TRBD1 (6 bases). The CDR3 loop spans 14 amino acids. Germline values: CDR1 SGHTA, CDR2 FQGNSA. The V end lost 7 bases, the J end lost 6 bases, and 18 bases lay between the germline ends. CDR3 nucleotides: TGTGCCAGCACCAACGGGGGGCTCGGGCATGGCTACACCTTC. This gives the protein CASTNGGLGHGYTF. Full variable domain (outside the CDR3, taken from reference TRBV7-2 and TRBJ1-2): GAGVSQSPSNKVTEKGKDVELRCDPISGHTALYWYRQSLGQGLEFLIYFQGNSAPDKSGLPSDRFSAERTGGSVSTLTIQRTQQEDSAVYLCASTNGGLGHGYTFGSGTRLTVV.

This chain's CDR3 is CASSARLLGTEAFF. The CDR3 DNA reads as TGTGCCAGCAGCGCGCGGCTGTTGGGCACTGAAGCTTTCTTT. The chain has TRBV11-3 and TRBJ1-1; no clear D. The germline V gene has CDR1 SGHNT and CDR2 YENEEA. The CDR3 is 14 residues long. V was trimmed by 5 bases and J by 4 bases, leaving 14 bases between them.

The chain uses TRBV6-1 and TRBJ1-1; 10 bases align to TRBD1. Trimming removed 7 bases from V and 11 bases from J; junction bases left unmatched: 7. The CDR3 runs to 12 residues. Germline CDR1 reads MNHNS; CDR2 reads SASEGT. The CDR3 DNA reads as TGTGCCAGCACCCGAGGACAGGGGGTGGCTTTCTTT. It codes for CASTRGQGVAFF.

This chain links TRBV9 with TRBJ1-1, with D possibly matching TRBD1 (6 bases). CDR3 length equals 13 residues. V was cut by 3 bases and J by 1 base, with 7 bases left in between. Per germline, CDR1 SGDLS and CDR2 YYNGEE. The CDR3 DNA reads TGTGCCAGCAGCGCACAGGGGAACACTGAAGCTTTCTTT. Translation gives CASSAQGNTEAFF.

This sequence joins TRBV9 and TRBJ1-4; TRBD1 matches at 9 bases. There are 14 residues in the CDR3. The germline V gene has CDR1 SGDLS and CDR2 YYNGEE. After removal of 4 bases from V and 10 bases from J, the junction contained 8 bases not matched to a gene. CDR3 nucleotides: TGTGCCAGCAGCCCGGGACAGGGAACGCGAAAACTGTTTTTT. Translating it yields CASSPGQGTRKLFF.

This chain links TRBV7-8 with TRBJ1-1, with 8 nucleotides matching TRBD1. The CDR3 extends over 14 amino acids. After removal of 6 bases from V and 10 bases from J, the junction contained 13 bases not matched to a gene. From germline, CDR1 is SGHVS and CDR2 FQNEAQ. The CDR3: CASSRDRGFLGAFF. The CDR3, as DNA: TGTGCCAGCAGTCGCGACAGGGGTTTTTTGGGAGCTTTCTTT.

The chain employs TRBV30 and TRBJ1-2; 7 nucleotides align to TRBD1. The CDR3 totals 13 residues. The V and J ends lost 4 bases and 0 bases, in that order; junction bases with no gene match: 2. The germline V gene encodes CDR1 GTSNPN and CDR2 SVGIG (reference sequence). CDR3 sequence reads: CAWTGGANYGYTF. The CDR3 DNA sequence: TGTGCCTGGACAGGGGGAGCTAACTATGGCTACACCTTC.

This clone occurred a few times. The CDR3 region is CASSGAGEFYEQYF. The CDR3 DNA reads as TGTGCCAGCAGTGGAGCGGGAGAGTTCTACGAGCAGTACTTC. V usage is TRBV27 and J usage is TRBJ2-7; 8 bases agree with TRBD2. J lost 3 bases, V lost 5 bases, and 6 bases had no gene match. In germline, CDR1 is MNHEY, CDR2 SMNVEV (reference sequence). The CDR3 sequence is 14 residues long.

The gene calls are TRBV7-2 and TRBJ1-5; possibly TRBD1 for D (5 bases). The CDR3 has 15 residues. Germline V CDR1 and CDR2: SGHTA, FQGNSA. V lost 0 bases, J lost 7 bases, and 13 bases lay in between. The CDR3, as DNA: TGTGCCAGCAGCTTAGCACGGGGGGGAGGACAGCCCCAGCATTTT. Protein product: CASSLARGGGQPQHF.